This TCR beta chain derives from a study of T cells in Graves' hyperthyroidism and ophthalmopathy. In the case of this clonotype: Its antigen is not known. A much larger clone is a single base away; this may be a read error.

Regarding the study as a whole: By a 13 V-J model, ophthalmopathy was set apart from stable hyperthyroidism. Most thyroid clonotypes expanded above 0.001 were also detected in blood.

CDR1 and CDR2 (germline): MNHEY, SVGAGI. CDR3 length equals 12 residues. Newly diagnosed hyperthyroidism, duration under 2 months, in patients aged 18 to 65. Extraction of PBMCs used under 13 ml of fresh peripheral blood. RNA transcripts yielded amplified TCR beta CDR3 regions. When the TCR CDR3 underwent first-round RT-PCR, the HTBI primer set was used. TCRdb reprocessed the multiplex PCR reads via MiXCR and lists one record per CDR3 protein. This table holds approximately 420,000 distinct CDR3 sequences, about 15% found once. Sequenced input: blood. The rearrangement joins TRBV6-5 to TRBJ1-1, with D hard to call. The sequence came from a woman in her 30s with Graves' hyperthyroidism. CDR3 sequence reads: CTSSYRYTEAFF. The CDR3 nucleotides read TGTACCAGCAGTTACCGGTACACTGAAGCTTTCTTT.